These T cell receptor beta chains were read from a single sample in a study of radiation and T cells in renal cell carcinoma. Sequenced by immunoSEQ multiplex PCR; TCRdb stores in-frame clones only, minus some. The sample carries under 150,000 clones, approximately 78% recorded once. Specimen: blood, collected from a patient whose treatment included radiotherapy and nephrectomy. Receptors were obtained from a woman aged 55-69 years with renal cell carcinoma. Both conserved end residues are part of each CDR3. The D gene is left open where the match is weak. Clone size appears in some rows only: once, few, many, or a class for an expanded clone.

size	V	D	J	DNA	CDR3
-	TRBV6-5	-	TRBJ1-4	TGTGCCAGCATGAGGGGGGCTTCTAATGAAAAACTGTTTTTT	CASMRGASNEKLFF
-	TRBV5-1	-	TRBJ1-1	TGCGCCAGCAGCTTGGTCGTCGAGAACACTGAAGCTTTCTTT	CASSLVVENTEAFF
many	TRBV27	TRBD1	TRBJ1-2	TGTGCCAGCAACCCGGGACAGGGAAGTATAGGCAACTATGGCTACACCTTC	CASNPGQGSIGNYGYTF
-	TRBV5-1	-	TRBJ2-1	TGCGCCAGCAGGGGAAACGATGAGCAGTTCTTC	CASRGNDEQFF
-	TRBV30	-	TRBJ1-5	TGTGCCTGGTCTACCGGGACGTATAGCAATCAGCCCCAGCATTTT	CAWSTGTYSNQPQHF
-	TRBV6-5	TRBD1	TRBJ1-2	TGTGCCAGCAGTTACTATACAGGGGCGGATGGCTACACCTTC	CASSYYTGADGYTF
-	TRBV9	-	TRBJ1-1	TGTGCCAGCAGCGTAGGCAGGGCCAACACTGAAGCTTTCTTT	CASSVGRANTEAFF
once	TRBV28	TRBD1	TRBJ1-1	TGTGCCAGCAGTTTACAGGGGGCAACTGAAGCTTTCTTT	CASSLQGATEAFF
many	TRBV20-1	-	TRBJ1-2	TGCAGTGCTAGAGTAACAGCACCTGGCACCTTC	CSARVTAPGTF
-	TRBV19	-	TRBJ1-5	TGTGCCAGTACAGTAGCCCTGACAGGCAGAATGCCCCAGCATTTT	CASTVALTGRMPQHF
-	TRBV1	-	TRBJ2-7	TGCACCAGCAGCCACCCGACTCCGGGGGAGCAGTACTTC	CTSSHPTPGEQYF
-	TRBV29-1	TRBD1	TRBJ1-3	TGCAGCGTTGGTGGACAGGATTTAAACACCATATATTTT	CSVGGQDLNTIYF
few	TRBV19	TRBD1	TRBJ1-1	TGTGCCAGTAGTGTTGACAGGGGAGGAAACACTGAAGCTTTCTTT	CASSVDRGGNTEAFF
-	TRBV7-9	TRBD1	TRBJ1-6	TGTGCCAGCAGCTTAAAGGTGGGGACAGGGGATTCACCCCTCCACTTT	CASSLKVGTGDSPLHF
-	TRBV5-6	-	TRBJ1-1	TGTGCCAGCAGCTTGGTCACAGGGCTGAACACTGAAGCTTTCTTT	CASSLVTGLNTEAFF
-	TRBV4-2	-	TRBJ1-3	TGTGCCAGCAGCCCAGCTGGAAACACCATATATTTT	CASSPAGNTIYF
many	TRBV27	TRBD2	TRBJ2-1	TGTGCCAGCAGTCCTAGCGGAGCGTACAATGAGCAGTTCTTC	CASSPSGAYNEQFF
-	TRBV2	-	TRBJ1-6	TGTGCCAGCGGCCGGGTATTAAGCTCCTATAATTCACCCCTCCACTTT	CASGRVLSSYNSPLHF
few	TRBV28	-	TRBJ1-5	TGTGCCAGTTACAGAAGCAATCAGCCCCAGCATTTT	CASYRSNQPQHF
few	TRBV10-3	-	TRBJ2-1	TGTGCCATCAGTGAAAGACCCTATGGGGATGAGCAGTTCTTC	CAISERPYGDEQFF
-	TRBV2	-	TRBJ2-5	TGTGCCACCCAAGAGACCCAGTACTTC	CATQETQYF
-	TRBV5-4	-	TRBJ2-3	TGTGCCAGCAGCCCCGGGACAAGCCGCACAGATACGCAGTATTTT	CASSPGTSRTDTQYF
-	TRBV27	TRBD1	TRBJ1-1	TGTGCCAGCAGCTGGGACAGGAACACTGAAGCTTTCTTT	CASSWDRNTEAFF
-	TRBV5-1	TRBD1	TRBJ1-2	TGCGCCAGCAGCTTGGAGGACAGGGGCTTCGATGGCTACACCTTC	CASSLEDRGFDGYTF
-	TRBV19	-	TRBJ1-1	TGTGCCAGTAGTATCGGGGGCCCGGCCACTGAAGCTTTCTTT	CASSIGGPATEAFF